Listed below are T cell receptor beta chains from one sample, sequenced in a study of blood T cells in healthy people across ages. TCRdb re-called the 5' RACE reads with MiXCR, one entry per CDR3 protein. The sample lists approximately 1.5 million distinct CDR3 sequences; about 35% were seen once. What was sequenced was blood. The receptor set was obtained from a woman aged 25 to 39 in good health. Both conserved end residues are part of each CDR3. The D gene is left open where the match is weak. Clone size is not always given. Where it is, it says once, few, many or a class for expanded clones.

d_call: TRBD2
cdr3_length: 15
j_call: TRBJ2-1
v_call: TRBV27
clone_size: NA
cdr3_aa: CASRELAGDQETQFF
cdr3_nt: TGTGCCAGCAGAGAACTAGCGGGGGACCAAGAGACCCAGTTCTTC

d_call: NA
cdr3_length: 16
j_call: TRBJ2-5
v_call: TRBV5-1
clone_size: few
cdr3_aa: CASSLEEPRPGETQYF
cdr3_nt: TGCGCCAGCAGCTTGGAAGAACCCCGACCGGGGGAGACCCAGTACTTC

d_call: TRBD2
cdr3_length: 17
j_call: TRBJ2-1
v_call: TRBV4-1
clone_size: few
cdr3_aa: CASSHPPYGGVWHEQFF
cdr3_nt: TGCGCCAGCAGCCATCCCCCCTACGGGGGGGTCTGGCATGAGCAGTTCTTC

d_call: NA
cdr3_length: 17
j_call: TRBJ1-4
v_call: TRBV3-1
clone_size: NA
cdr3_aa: CASSQVARGTTNEKLFF
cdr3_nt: TGTGCCAGCAGCCAAGTAGCTCGAGGGACAACTAATGAAAAACTGTTTTTT

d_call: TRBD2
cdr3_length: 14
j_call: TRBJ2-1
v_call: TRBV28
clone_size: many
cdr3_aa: CASSLTSGNNEQFF
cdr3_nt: TGTGCCAGCAGCTTAACTAGCGGGAACAATGAGCAGTTCTTC

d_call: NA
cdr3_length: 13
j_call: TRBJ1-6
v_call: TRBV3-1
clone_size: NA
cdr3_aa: CASSETQSSPLHF
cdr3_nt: TGTGCCAGCAGTGAGACACAGAGTTCACCCCTCCACTTT

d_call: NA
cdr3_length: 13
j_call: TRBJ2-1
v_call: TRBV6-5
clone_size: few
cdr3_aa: CASRDSILDEQFF
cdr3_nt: TGTGCCAGCAGGGACAGCATCCTCGATGAGCAGTTCTTC

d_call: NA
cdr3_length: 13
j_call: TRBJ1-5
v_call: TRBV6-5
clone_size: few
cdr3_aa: CASSYSRDQPQHF
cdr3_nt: TGTGCCAGCAGTTACTCAAGGGATCAGCCCCAGCATTTT

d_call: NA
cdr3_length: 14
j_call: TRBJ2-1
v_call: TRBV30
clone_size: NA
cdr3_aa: CAWIDHSTYNERFF
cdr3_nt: TGTGCCTGGATTGACCATTCAACCTACAATGAGCGGTTCTTC

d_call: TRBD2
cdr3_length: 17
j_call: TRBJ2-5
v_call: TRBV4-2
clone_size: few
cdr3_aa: CASSQRLAGGYQETQYF
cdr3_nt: TGTGCCAGCAGCCAACGGCTAGCGGGAGGGTACCAAGAGACCCAGTACTTC

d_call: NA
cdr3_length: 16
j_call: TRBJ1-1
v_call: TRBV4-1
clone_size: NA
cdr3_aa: CASSQDLRGGNTEAFF
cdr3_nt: TGCGCCAGCAGCCAAGATCTTCGTGGTGGGAACACTGAAGCTTTCTTT

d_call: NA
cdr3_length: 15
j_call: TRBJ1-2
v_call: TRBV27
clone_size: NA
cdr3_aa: CASSSREESDYGYTF
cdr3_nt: TGTGCCAGCAGTTCCCGGGAGGAGTCTGACTATGGCTACACCTTC

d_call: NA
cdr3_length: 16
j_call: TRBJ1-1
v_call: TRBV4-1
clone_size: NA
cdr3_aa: CASSPHGGKGNTEAFF
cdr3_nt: TGCGCCAGCAGCCCGCACGGAGGGAAAGGGAACACTGAAGCTTTCTTT

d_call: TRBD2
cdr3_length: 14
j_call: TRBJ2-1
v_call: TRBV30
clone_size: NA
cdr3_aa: CASATSGSHNEQFF
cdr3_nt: TGTGCCTCCGCGACTAGCGGGAGCCACAATGAGCAGTTCTTC

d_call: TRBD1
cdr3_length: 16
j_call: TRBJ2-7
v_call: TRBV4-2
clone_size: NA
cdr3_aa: CASSQEGGTGFYEQYF
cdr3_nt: TGTGCCAGCAGCCAAGAGGGAGGGACAGGGTTCTACGAGCAGTACTTC

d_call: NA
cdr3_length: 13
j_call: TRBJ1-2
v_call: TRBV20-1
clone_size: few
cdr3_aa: CSARDIQSYGYTF
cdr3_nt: TGCAGTGCTAGAGATATACAGTCCTATGGCTACACCTTC

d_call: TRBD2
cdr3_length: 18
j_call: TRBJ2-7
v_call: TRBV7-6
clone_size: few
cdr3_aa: CASSLDTSGPLSSYEQYF
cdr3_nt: TGTGCCAGCAGCTTAGATACTAGCGGGCCGTTAAGCTCCTACGAGCAGTACTTC

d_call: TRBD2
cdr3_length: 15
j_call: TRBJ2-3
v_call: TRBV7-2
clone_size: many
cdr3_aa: CASIPTSGRADTQYF
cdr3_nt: TGTGCCAGCATACCGACTAGCGGGAGGGCAGATACGCAGTATTTT

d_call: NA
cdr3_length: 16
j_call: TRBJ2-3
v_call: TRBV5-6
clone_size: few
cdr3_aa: CASSLRARGTTDTQYF
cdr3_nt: TGTGCCAGCAGCTTGCGAGCGCGGGGGACAACAGATACGCAGTATTTT

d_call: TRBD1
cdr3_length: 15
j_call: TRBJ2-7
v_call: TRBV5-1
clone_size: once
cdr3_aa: CASSLWGQRAYEQYF
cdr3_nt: TGCGCCAGCAGCTTGTGGGGACAGCGAGCCTACGAGCAGTACTTC

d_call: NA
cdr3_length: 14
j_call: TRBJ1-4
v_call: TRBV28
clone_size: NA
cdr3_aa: CACQHKDTAEILFF
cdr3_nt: TGTGCCTGCCAACACAAGGACACGGCTGAGATCCTGTTTTTT

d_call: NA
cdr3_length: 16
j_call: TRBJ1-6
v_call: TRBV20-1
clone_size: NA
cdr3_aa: CSASMLGVSYNSPLHF
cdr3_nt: TGCAGTGCTAGTATGCTAGGGGTCTCCTATAATTCACCCCTCCACTTT

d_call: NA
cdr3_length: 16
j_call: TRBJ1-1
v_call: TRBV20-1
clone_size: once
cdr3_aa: CSARVVRGRKDTEAFF
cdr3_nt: TGCAGTGCTAGAGTAGTTAGGGGCAGAAAGGACACTGAAGCTTTCTTT

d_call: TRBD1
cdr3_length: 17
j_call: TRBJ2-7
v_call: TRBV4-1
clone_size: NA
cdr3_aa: CASSQEARQGAAYEQYF
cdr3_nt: TGCGCCAGCAGCCAAGAGGCCCGACAGGGGGCCGCCTACGAGCAGTACTTC

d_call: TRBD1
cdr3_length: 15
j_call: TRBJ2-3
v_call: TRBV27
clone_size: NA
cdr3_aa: CASSRRQGPTDTQYF
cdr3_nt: TGTGCCAGCAGCCGAAGACAGGGGCCCACAGATACGCAGTATTTT

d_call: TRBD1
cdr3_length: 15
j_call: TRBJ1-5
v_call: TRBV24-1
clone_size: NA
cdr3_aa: CATSEPRGTAQPQHF
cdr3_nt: TGTGCCACCAGTGAACCCAGGGGGACAGCCCAGCCCCAGCATTTT

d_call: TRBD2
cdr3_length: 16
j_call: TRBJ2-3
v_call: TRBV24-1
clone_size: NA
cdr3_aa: CATSDAGNSGGDTQYF
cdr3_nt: TGTGCCACCAGTGATGCGGGTAATAGCGGGGGAGATACGCAGTATTTT

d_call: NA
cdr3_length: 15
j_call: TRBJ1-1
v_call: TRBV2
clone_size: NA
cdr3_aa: CASSERVGGNTEAFF
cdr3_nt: TGTGCCAGCAGTGAGAGAGTCGGGGGGAACACTGAAGCTTTCTTT

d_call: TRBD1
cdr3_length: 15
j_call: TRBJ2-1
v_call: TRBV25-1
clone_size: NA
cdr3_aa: CASSASGTGKNEQFF
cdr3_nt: TGTGCCAGCAGTGCGTCCGGGACAGGGAAGAATGAGCAGTTCTTC

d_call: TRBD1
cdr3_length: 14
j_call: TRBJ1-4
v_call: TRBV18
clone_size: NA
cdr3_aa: CASSPGTGDEKLFF
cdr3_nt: TGTGCCAGCTCACCAGGGACAGGGGATGAAAAACTGTTTTTT

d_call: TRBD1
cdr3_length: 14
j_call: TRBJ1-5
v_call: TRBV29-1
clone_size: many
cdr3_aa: CSVLQGGGNQPQHF
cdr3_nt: TGCAGCGTCCTGCAGGGGGGCGGCAATCAGCCCCAGCATTTT

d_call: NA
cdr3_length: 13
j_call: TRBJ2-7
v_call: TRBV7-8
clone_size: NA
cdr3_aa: CASSPLQAYEQYF
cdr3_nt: TGTGCCAGCAGCCCCTTACAGGCCTACGAGCAGTACTTC

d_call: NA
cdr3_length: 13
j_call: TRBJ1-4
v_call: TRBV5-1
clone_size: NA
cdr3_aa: CASSQDTNEKLFF
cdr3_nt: TGCGCCAGCAGTCAGGACACTAATGAAAAACTGTTTTTT

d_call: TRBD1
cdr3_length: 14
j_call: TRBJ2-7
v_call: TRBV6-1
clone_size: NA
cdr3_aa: CASRLAGGDYEQYF
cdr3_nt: TGTGCCAGCCGCCTAGCAGGGGGCGATTACGAGCAGTACTTC

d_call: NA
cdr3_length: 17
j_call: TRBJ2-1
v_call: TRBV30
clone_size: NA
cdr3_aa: CAWSGEGYRSSYNEQFF
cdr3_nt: TGTGCCTGGAGTGGCGAGGGATACAGGAGCTCCTACAATGAGCAGTTCTTC

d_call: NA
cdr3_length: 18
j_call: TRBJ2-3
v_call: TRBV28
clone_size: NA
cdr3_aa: CANSTGPFWGMSTDTQYF
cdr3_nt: TGTGCCAACAGTACCGGACCGTTTTGGGGAATGAGCACAGATACGCAGTATTTT

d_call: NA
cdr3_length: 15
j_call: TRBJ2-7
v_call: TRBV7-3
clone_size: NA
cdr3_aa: CASSLFASASYEQYF
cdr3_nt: TGTGCCAGCAGCTTATTCGCTAGCGCATCCTACGAGCAGTACTTC

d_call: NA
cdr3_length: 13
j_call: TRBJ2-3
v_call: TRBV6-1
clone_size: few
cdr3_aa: CASSDRRGDTQYF
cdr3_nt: TGTGCCAGCAGTGACAGGCGCGGAGATACGCAGTATTTT

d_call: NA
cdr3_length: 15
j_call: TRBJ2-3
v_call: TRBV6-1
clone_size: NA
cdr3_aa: CASKAIGPSTDTQYF
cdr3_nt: TGTGCCAGCAAGGCTATAGGACCTAGCACAGATACGCAGTATTTT

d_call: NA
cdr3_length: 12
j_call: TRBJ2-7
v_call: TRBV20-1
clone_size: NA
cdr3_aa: CSAGASSYEQYF
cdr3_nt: TGCAGTGCTGGCGCTAGCTCCTACGAGCAGTACTTC

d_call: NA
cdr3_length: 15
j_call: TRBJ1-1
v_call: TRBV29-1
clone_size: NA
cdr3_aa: CSVSPLSTLNTEAFF
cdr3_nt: TGCAGCGTGTCCCCTCTTTCCACCCTGAACACTGAAGCTTTCTTT

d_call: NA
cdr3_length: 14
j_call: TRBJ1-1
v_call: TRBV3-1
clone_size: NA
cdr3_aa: CASSTLDANTEAFF
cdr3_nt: TGTGCCAGCAGCACGCTAGACGCCAACACTGAAGCTTTCTTT

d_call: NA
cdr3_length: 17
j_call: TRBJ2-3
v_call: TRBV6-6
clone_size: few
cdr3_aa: CASSYGGRGIGTDTQYF
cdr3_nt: TGTGCCAGCAGTTACGGGGGGCGAGGGATTGGCACAGATACGCAGTATTTT

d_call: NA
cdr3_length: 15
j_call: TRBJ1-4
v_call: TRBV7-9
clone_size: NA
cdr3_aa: CASSLLTGDNEKLFF
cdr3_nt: TGTGCCAGCAGCCTCCTAACAGGAGATAATGAAAAACTGTTTTTT

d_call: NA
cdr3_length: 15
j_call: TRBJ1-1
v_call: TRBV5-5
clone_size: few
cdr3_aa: CASSLEELGDTEAFF
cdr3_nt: TGTGCCAGCAGCTTGGAGGAGTTAGGGGACACTGAAGCTTTCTTT

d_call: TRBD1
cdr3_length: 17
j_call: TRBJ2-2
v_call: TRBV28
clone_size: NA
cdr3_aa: CASSIGGYRGRGEELFF
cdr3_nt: TGTGCCAGCAGTATCGGAGGGTACAGGGGGCGCGGCGAGGAGCTGTTTTTT

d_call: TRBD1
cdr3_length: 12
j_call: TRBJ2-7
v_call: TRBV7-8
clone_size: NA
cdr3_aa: CASADRVHEQYF
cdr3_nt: TGTGCCAGCGCCGACAGGGTACACGAGCAGTACTTC

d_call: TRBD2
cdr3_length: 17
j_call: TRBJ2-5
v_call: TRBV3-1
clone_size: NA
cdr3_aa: CASSQIVAGDLQETQYF
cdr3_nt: TGTGCCAGCAGCCAAATTGTAGCGGGGGACCTCCAAGAGACCCAGTACTTC

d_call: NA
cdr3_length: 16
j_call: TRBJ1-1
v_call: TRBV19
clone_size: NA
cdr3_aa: CASSFIIGGARTEAFF
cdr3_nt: TGTGCCAGTAGCTTTATAATTGGGGGCGCTCGCACTGAAGCTTTCTTT

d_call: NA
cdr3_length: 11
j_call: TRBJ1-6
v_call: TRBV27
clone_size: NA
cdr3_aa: CARHWVSPLHF
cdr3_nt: TGTGCCAGACACTGGGTCTCACCCCTCCACTTT

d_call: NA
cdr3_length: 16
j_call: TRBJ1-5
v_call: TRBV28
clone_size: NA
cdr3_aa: CASRLLAPGSNQPQHF
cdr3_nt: TGTGCCAGCAGGCTACTCGCCCCGGGTAGCAATCAGCCCCAGCATTTT

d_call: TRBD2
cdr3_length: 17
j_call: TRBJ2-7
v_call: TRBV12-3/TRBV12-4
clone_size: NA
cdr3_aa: CATASGGLLASSYEQYF
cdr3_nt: TGTGCCACTGCCTCGGGGGGGCTACTAGCGAGCTCCTACGAGCAGTACTTC

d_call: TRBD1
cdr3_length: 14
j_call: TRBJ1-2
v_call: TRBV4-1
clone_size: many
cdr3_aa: CASSQTTGGYGYTF
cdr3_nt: TGTGCCAGCAGCCAAACGACAGGGGGCTATGGCTACACCTTC

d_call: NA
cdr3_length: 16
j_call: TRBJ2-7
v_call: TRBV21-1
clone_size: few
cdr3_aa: CASSLEDRVRPYEQYF
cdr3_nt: TGTGCCAGCAGTCTTGAAGACAGGGTAAGGCCCTACGAGCAGTACTTC

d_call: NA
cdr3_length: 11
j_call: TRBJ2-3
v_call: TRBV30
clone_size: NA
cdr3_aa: CAFSVEDTQYF
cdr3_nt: TGTGCCTTTTCCGTGGAGGATACGCAGTATTTT